The 8 T cell receptor beta chains below were found in one sample sequenced in a study of OX40 agonist ivuxolimab in advanced cancers. The data were produced by immunoSEQ multiplex PCR, yet TCRdb's version contains in-frame clones alone and is incomplete. The table includes around 53,000 clones, 75% to 80% detected once. The sequences come from CD4+ or CD8+ T cells sorted from blood, collected in a trial of the OX40 agonist ivuxolimab. Every receptor here comes from an adult with an advanced solid tumor such as melanoma, head and neck, liver or kidney cancer.

This clone occurred a few times. This chain uses TRBV28 with TRBJ2-5, with 8 nucleotides matching TRBD2. CDR1 is MDHEN, CDR2 SYDVKM, per germline. The CDR3 is 15 amino acids. With V trimmed by 2 bases and J by 2 bases, 4 bases remained unmatched. CDR3: CASSLMAGGQETQYF. The CDR3 DNA is TGTGCCAGCAGTTTAATGGCGGGAGGTCAAGAGACCCAGTACTTC.

J is TRBJ1-5 and V is TRBV19; 10 positions agree with TRBD1. V lost 8 bases to trimming and J lost 4 bases; unmatched junction nucleotides: 17. CDR3 length: 18 residues. Germline CDR1 reads LNHDA; CDR2 reads SQIVND (reference sequence). The CDR3 loop reads CASRGGGPRGQGNQPQHF. The CDR3 DNA reads as TGTGCCAGTCGAGGGGGGGGACCCCGGGGACAGGGGAATCAGCCCCAGCATTTT.

This chain joins TRBV2 and TRBJ1-1; 7 nucleotides line up with TRBD1. The CDR3 is 15 residues long. V trimming: 6 bases; J trimming: 8 bases; junction bases outside the gene matches: 15. In germline, CDR1 is SNHLY, CDR2 FYNNEI. CDR3 in amino acids: CASSALQGKRVEAFF. The CDR3 nucleotides read TGTGCCAGCAGCGCCTTACAGGGGAAGCGAGTCGAAGCTTTCTTT.

This rearrangement joins TRBV19 to TRBJ2-3; 9 nucleotides line up with TRBD1. Looked up from germline, CDR1 is LNHDA and CDR2 is SQIVND (reference sequence). V gave up 0 bases and J gave up 4 bases; unmatched junction bases: 2. CDR3 length: 15 residues. CDR3: CASSIEDRGPDTQYF. The CDR3 DNA is TGTGCCAGTAGTATAGAGGACAGGGGCCCAGATACGCAGTATTTT.

This clone came up a few times. V gene TRBV5-1 combines with J gene TRBJ2-7, with 7 positions matching TRBD2. V was pared by 8 bases and J by 1 base, with 12 bases of the junction left unmatched. Germline V gene data show CDR1 as SGHRS and CDR2 as YFSETQ. The CDR3 contains 15 residues. CDR3 sequence reads: CASGPRGSGSYEQYF. In DNA, the CDR3 is TGCGCCAGTGGCCCGCGCGGGAGTGGATCCTACGAGCAGTACTTC.

In its sample, this clone was seen once. CDR3 amino acids: CASSSHRDQPQHF. The DNA of the CDR3 is TGTGCCAGCAGCTCCCACAGGGATCAGCCCCAGCATTTT. The rearrangement joins TRBV7-3 to TRBJ1-5; a possible D gene is TRBD1 (6 bases). CDR1 is SGHTA and CDR2 is FQGTGA in the germline V gene. The CDR3 consists of 13 residues. V lost 4 bases, J lost 5 bases, and 9 bases lay in between.

The chain employs TRBV6-1 and TRBJ2-7, with a weak D call TRBD2 (5 bases). The V end lost 1 base, the J end lost 3 bases, and 13 bases lay between the germline ends. From germline, CDR1 is MNHNS and CDR2 SASEGT. The CDR3 is 15 residues long. Here the CDR3 DNA reads TGTGCCAGCAGTGAAGTCTGGGCAGGAGGCTACGAGCAGTACTTC. It specifies CASSEVWAGGYEQYF.

The V gene is TRBV9, the J gene TRBJ2-1; 9 nucleotides align to TRBD2. The CDR3 length is 16 residues. V lost 0 bases to trimming and J lost 2 bases; unmatched junction nucleotides: 3. Germline CDR1 SGDLS, CDR2 YYNGEE. This chain's CDR3 is CASSVASSGTYNEQFF. CDR3 nucleotides: TGTGCCAGCAGCGTAGCGTCTAGCGGGACCTACAATGAGCAGTTCTTC. Full variable domain (missing parts from reference TRBV9 and TRBJ2-1): DSGVTQTPKHLITATGQRVTLRCSPRSGDLSVYWYQQSLDQGLQFLIQYYNGEERAKGNILERFSAQQFPDLHSELNLSSLELGDSALYFCASSVASSGTYNEQFFGPGTRLTVL.